Presented here are 8 T cell receptor beta chains from one specimen sequenced in a study of T-cell reconstitution after alpha-beta-depleted transplantation in children. The TCRbeta library incorporated unique molecular identifiers. TCRdb analysed the PCR reads with MiXCR anew, one entry per CDR3 protein. The sample carries over 400,000 distinct CDR3 sequences, about 12% recorded once. Here the sequenced sample was PBMCs from the stem cell graft donor, taken from the stem cell graft. The receptors originated from a human donor who donated a stem cell graft to a child with combined immunodeficiency.

This clonotype came up a few times. This chain uses TRBV2 with TRBJ2-1, with TRBD2 matching over 9 bases. CDR1 and CDR2 from the germline V gene are SNHLY and FYNNEI. V lost 8 bases, J lost 4 bases, and 21 bases stayed unmatched. The CDR3 consists of 19 residues. DNA for the CDR3: TGTGCCAGCTGTTTTCCGGGGATAGCGGGGGTTACTTGGTACAATGAGCAGTTCTTC. Translating gives CASCFPGIAGVTWYNEQFF.

This clonotype was seen a handful of times. The rearrangement joins TRBV5-1 to TRBJ2-1, with D unresolved. Germline values: CDR1 SGHRS, CDR2 YFSETQ. The ends were cut back, 0 bases at V and 10 bases at J, with 14 bases in the middle. This CDR3 spans 14 amino acids. CDR3: CASSLDVRLEEQFF. The CDR3 DNA sequence: TGCGCCAGCAGCTTGGATGTTAGGCTAGAAGAGCAGTTCTTC.

The chain recombines TRBV5-1 with TRBJ2-3, with 9 positions matching TRBD2. The ends lost 2 bases at V and 4 bases at J; junction bases unmatched: 5. CDR1 is SGHRS, CDR2 YFSETQ, per germline. The CDR3 is 15 amino acids. The CDR3 sequence: CASSLTSGYADTQYF. In nucleotides, the CDR3 is TGCGCCAGCAGCTTAACTAGCGGGTATGCAGATACGCAGTATTTT.

There are many counts of this clonotype. V usage is TRBV7-2 and J usage is TRBJ2-3; 7 bases agree with TRBD2. CDR3 length: 16 residues. Germline V CDR1 and CDR2: SGHTA, FQGNSA. V was pared by 2 bases and J by 0 bases, with 5 bases of the junction left unmatched. The CDR3 nucleotides are TGTGCCAGCAGCTTACTAGCGGACGCTAGCACAGATACGCAGTATTTT. Its translation: CASSLLADASTDTQYF.

The chain recombines TRBV7-2 with TRBJ2-5; D perhaps matches TRBD2 (5 bases). With 1 base removed from V and 5 bases from J, the gap between germline ends came to 11 bases. The CDR3 loop spans 14 amino acids. Germline V gives CDR1 SGHTA, CDR2 FQGNSA. CDR3 loop: CASSLVARGETQYF. CDR3 DNA sequence: TGTGCCAGCAGCTTAGTAGCGAGAGGGGAGACCCAGTACTTC. The complete variable domain, with remaining parts taken from reference TRBV7-2 and TRBJ2-5, reads GAGVSQSPSNKVTEKGKDVELRCDPISGHTALYWYRQSLGQGLEFLIYFQGNSAPDKSGLPSDRFSAERTGGSVSTLTIQRTQQEDSAVYLCASSLVARGETQYFGPGTRLLVL.

This clonotype was seen many times. The genes are TRBV10-3 and TRBJ1-1; 8 positions agree with TRBD1. The CDR3 totals 13 residues. Germline V CDR1 and CDR2: ENHRY, SYGVKD. Trimming cost V 4 bases and J 8 bases; bases outside gene matches: 6. CDR3 nucleotide sequence: TGTGCCATCAGTGGCGGACAGGGAGCGGAAGCTTTCTTT. Protein product: CAISGGQGAEAFF.

This clonotype was detected many times. A read error may produce the germline difference seen at one junction end. The chain has TRBV11-2 and TRBJ2-1; TRBD2 matches at 12 bases. This CDR3 is 12 amino acids long. Germline CDR1 and CDR2: SGHAT and FQNNGV. The CDR3 sequence is CASSFGLAGTVF. CDR3 DNA: TGTGCCAGCAGCTTCGGACTAGCGGGAACTGTCTTC.

This clonotype was recorded a few times. The CDR3 DNA is TGTGCCAGCAGCCCGGGGGGAGGGCCCTCCTACGAGCAGTACTTC. Its protein product is CASSPGGGPSYEQYF. The rearrangement joins TRBV3-1 to TRBJ2-7; 7 positions agree with TRBD2. There are 15 residues in the CDR3. Germline assignment: CDR1 LGHDT and CDR2 YNNKEL (reference sequence). Trimming at V came to 4 bases and at J to 0 bases, leaving 6 bases not matched to a gene.